This TCR beta chain comes out of a study of shared clonotypes between healthy human individuals (TCRdb year 2020). The study in broad terms: The cohort included a few men and two women between 18 and 49 years of age. Between about 0.8 and 9 billion PBMCs per donor were obtained by leukapheresis. The study deeply sequenced blood TCR repertoires of about 5 healthy adults to estimate repertoire size and the extent of clonotype sharing between individuals. To increase sequencing depth and limit assay-specific biases, TCR repertoire library preparation and sequencing were carried out by different laboratories using diverse techniques. For each donor, CD4 naive and CD4 memory were each given three plates, CD8 naive was given two plates, and CD8 memory was given one plate. Broad study findings and their caveats: Naive subsets generally had larger estimated clonotype richness than memory subsets. About 5% of naive CD4, around 4% of naive CD8, 2.3% of memory CD4, and 0.4% of memory CD8 clonotypes were shared across a handful of donors. Sampling was restricted to blood, and TCR repertoires in tissues likely differ from the TCR repertoires found in blood. Pairwise subsampling indicated that sequencing depth was expected to affect the degree of clonotype sharing among donors. Clonotypes shared by all four sorted-subset donors showed higher generation probabilities than non-shared clonotypes. Because the study included only a small number of donors, the genetic and exposure-history diversity represented was limited. Even with the large sequencing depth, rarefaction of the sorted-subset datasets indicated that sequencing was incomplete.

Healthy HIV-negative adults with no recently reported acute infections or vaccinations were included as donors. All donors were Caucasian adults living in Nashville, Tennessee, USA. CD4+ T cells were enriched by magnetic negative selection; naive cells were then positively selected on CD45RA, and the negative fraction formed the memory subset. Blood was obtained by leukapheresis, after which PBMCs were separated by Ficoll-Histopaque density gradient centrifugation and cryopreserved in liquid nitrogen vapor phase. Analytical flow cytometry was used to check the purity and quantity of each magnetically sorted T cell population. Genomic DNA was isolated from each sorted fraction and quantified by UV absorbance on a Nanodrop 2000c. CDR1 and CDR2, looked up from the germline V gene, are MDHEN and SYDVKM. The germline ends are 13 bases apart after V is trimmed by 7 bases and J by 7 bases. The CDR3 runs 13 residues from the cysteine to the phenylalanine. The entry retains the CDR3 DNA only, 39 bases that are in frame from base 1.

TCR CDR3 regions were amplified from genomic DNA by multiplex PCR using the deep immunoSEQ assay. Genomic DNA extracted from each cell subset was distributed evenly over all wells of several immunoSEQ 96-well plates, and each plate served as one replicate. Each replicate PCR for sorted subsets received approximately 220 ng genomic DNA, equal to roughly 29,000 T cell genomes. Purified libraries were measured with a Qubit 3.0 fluorometer, size-checked on a Bioanalyzer 2100, and measured again with the KAPA Library Quantification kit. Every immunoSEQ 96-well plate was sequenced on a dedicated single-read 150-cycle Illumina NextSeq 550 flow cell. In the paper's pipeline: Because the immunoSEQ output included only junctional sequences and no quality scores, the filtering could not be the same as the filtering used for full-length reads. Sequences were annotated with PyIR, a Python wrapper for IgBLAST v1.9, and V/J genes and CDR3 were assigned using IMGT germline references. Reads were filtered out if the reads had weak V/J assignments (E-value above 1e-6), no CDR3, stop codons, out-of-frame junctions, or ambiguous translated residues. A V3J clonotype was defined by an identical inferred V gene, J gene, and CDR3 amino acid sequence. Percentage overlap between repertoires was computed as shared unique clonotypes divided by the size of the smaller repertoire. Repertoire richness was assessed with RTK rarefaction, the Chao1 estimator, and Recon v2.1 estimates of unobserved clonotypes. For all TCRbeta clonotypes obtained by the gDNA method from a few donors, generation probabilities were computed with OLGA. TCRdb re-hosts the immuneACCESS table, in-frame sequences only. Its copies lack some clones; in the studies checked, an unresolved V gene accounts for under half of them, and the cause for the rest is not known. V and J calls plus clone size are reproduced from that table; the DNA served to infer D and trimming. Across this sample there are 650,000 to 750,000 clones, with about three quarters seen only once. Jointly, the top ten make up 1.5% to 2% of the sample.

As regards this clone: There is no known antigen for this receptor. No per-base quality is available; no much larger clone lies one base away.

The sequence links TRBV28 to TRBJ2-2; no confident D gene assignment can be made. The sequence was collected from a woman younger than 45 in good health. Source material: memory CD4+ T cells sorted from blood. The meaning of the sample's cell subset or site label: CD45RA-negative fraction. DNA sequence: TGTGCCAGCACTTTTTCATTTGGCGGGGAGCTGTTTTTT. The encoded protein is CASTFSFGGELFF.